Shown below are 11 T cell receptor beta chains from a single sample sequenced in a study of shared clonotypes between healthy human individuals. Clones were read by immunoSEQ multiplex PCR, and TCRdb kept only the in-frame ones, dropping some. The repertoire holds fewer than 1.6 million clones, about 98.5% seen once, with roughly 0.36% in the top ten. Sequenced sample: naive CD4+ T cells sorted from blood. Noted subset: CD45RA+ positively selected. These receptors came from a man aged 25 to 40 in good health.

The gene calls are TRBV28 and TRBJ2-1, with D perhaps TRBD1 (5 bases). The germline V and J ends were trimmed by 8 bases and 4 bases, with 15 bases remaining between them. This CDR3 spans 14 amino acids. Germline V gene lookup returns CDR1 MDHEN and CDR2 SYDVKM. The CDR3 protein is CASLTAGQYNEQFF. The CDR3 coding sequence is TGTGCCAGCCTGACAGCCGGGCAATACAATGAGCAGTTCTTC. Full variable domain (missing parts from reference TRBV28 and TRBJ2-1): DVKVTQSSRYLVKRTGEKVFLECVQDMDHENMFWYRQDPGLGLRLIYFSYDVKMKEKGDIPEGYSVSREKKERFSLILESASTNQTSMYLCASLTAGQYNEQFFGPGTRLTVL.

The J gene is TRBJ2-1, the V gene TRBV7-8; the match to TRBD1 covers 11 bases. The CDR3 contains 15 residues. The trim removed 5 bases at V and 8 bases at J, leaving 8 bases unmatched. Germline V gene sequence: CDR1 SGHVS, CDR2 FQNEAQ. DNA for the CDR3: TGTGCCAGCAGCCAAGGACAGGGGGCGATCTATGAGCAGTTCTTC. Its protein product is CASSQGQGAIYEQFF.

CDR3 region: CASSVEIVGVGAGELFF. CDR3 in DNA: TGTGCCAGCAGCGTAGAGATTGTGGGAGTGGGGGCCGGGGAGCTGTTTTTT. The genes are TRBV9 and TRBJ2-2; either TRBD1 or TRBD2 may fit D (5 bases each). V shed 0 bases and J shed 6 bases, with 18 bases lying between them. Germline loops: CDR1 SGDLS, CDR2 YYNGEE. This CDR3 comprises 17 residues.

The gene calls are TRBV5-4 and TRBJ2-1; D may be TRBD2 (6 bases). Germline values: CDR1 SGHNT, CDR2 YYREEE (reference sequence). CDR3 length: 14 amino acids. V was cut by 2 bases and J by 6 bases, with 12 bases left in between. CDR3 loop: CASSFGLAINEQFF. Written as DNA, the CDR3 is TGTGCCAGCAGCTTTGGCCTAGCGATCAATGAGCAGTTCTTC.

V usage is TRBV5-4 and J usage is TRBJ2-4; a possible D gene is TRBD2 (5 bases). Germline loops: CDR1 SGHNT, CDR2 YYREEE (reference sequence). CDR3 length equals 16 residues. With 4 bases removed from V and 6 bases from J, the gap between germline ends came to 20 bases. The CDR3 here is CASSVAGGSRRNIQYF. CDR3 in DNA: TGTGCCAGCAGCGTCGCGGGTGGGTCAAGAAGAAACATTCAGTACTTC.

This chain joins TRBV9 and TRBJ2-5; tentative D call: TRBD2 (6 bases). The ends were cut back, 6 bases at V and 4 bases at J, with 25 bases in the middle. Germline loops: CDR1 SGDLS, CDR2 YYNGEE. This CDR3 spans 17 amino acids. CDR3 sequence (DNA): TGTGCCAGCACCGCGTCCGTTGGGGGGATCGAGAGAGAGACCCAGTACTTC. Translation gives CASTASVGGIERETQYF.

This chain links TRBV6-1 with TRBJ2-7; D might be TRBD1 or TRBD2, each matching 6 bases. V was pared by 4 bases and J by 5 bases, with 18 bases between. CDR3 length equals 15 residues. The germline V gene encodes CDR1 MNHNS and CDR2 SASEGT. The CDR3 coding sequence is TGTGCCAGCAGTGCCGCCCGGAGGAGGGGGAACGAGCAGTACTTC. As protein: CASSAARRRGNEQYF.

The CDR3 is CSVSGNRASTGELFF. CDR3 coding DNA: TGCAGCGTTTCGGGTAACAGGGCGAGCACCGGGGAGCTGTTTTTT. The chain carries TRBV29-1 and TRBJ2-2, with D maybe TRBD1 (6 bases). This CDR3 contains 15 residues. Germline lookup yields CDR1 SQVTM and CDR2 ANQGSEA. Trimming removed 5 bases at V and 4 bases at J, with 17 bases between.

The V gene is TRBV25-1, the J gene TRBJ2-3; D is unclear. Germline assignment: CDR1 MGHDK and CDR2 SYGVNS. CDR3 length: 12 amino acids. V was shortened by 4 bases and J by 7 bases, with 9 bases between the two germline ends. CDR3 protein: CASSAVINTQYF. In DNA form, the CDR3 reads TGTGCCAGCAGTGCCGTCATAAATACGCAGTATTTT.

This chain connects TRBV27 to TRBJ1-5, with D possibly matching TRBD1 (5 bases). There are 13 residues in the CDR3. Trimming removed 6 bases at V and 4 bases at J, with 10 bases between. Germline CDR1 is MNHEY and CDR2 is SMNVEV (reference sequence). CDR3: CASRPWGNQPQHF. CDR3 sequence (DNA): TGTGCCAGCAGGCCCTGGGGGAATCAGCCCCAGCATTTT.

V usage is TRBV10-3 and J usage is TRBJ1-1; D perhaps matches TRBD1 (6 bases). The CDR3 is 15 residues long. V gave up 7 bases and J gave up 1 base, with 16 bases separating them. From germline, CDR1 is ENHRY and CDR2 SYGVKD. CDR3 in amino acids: CAINPQGAKNTEAFF. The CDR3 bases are TGTGCCATCAATCCACAGGGTGCGAAGAACACTGAAGCTTTCTTT.